This passage covers 18 T cell receptor beta chains from one sample sequenced in a study of blood T cell repertoires in COVID-19. Produced via immunoSEQ multiplex PCR; TCRdb's table is partial and in-frame only. The sample includes around 120,000 clones, 90% of them seen just once. The sequencing input was peripheral blood. The receptors come from a human donor with active COVID-19. The donor label of this sample is uncertain.

The rearrangement uses TRBV5-1 and TRBJ2-7; D is ambiguous. Germline CDR1 SGHRS, CDR2 YFSETQ. CDR3 size: 14 residues. The germline V and J ends were trimmed by 0 bases and 1 base, with 8 bases remaining between them. DNA for the CDR3: TGCGCCAGCAGCTTGGGAGGTACTTCCTACGAGCAGTACTTC. This sequence encodes CASSLGGTSYEQYF.

The J gene is TRBJ2-5, the V gene TRBV7-3; 7 nucleotides match TRBD1. Germline V CDR1 and CDR2: SGHTA, FQGTGA. V lost 4 bases to trimming and J lost 5 bases; unmatched junction nucleotides: 4. The CDR3 runs to 13 residues. CDR3 sequence: CASSSTGKETQYF. The CDR3 DNA reads TGTGCCAGCAGCTCGACAGGGAAGGAGACCCAGTACTTC.

The chain links TRBV11-3 to TRBJ2-2; D may be TRBD1 (6 bases). Germline V gene lookup returns CDR1 SGHNT and CDR2 YENEEA. V gave up 5 bases and J gave up 1 base, with 8 bases separating them. The CDR3 spans 14 residues. The CDR3 DNA follows: TGTGCCAGCAGCCCGACAGGGAACACCGGGGAGCTGTTTTTT. Protein: CASSPTGNTGELFF.

The rearrangement links TRBV18 to TRBJ2-7, with D perhaps matching TRBD1 (6 bases). Germline loops: CDR1 KGHSH, CDR2 LQKENI. Trimming shortened V by 1 base and J by 5 bases, and 12 bases separated the two germline ends. The CDR3 contains 14 residues. This CDR3 is CASSPRTGLHEQYF. DNA of the CDR3: TGTGCCAGCTCACCACGCACAGGGCTACACGAGCAGTACTTC.

As regards this clone: A read error may account for a junction end that differs from germline. The J gene is TRBJ2-5, the V gene TRBV7-2, with TRBD2 matching over 15 bases. Germline CDR1 reads SGHTA; CDR2 reads FQGNSA. CDR3 length equals 17 residues. The CDR3 sequence: CASSPGLAGGGQGTQYF. CDR3 coding DNA: TGTGCCAGCAGCCCCGGACTAGCGGGGGGGGGTCAAGGGACCCAGTACTTC.

This clone has a single count. This rearrangement joins TRBV30 to TRBJ1-2; unclear D gene. The germline V gene has CDR1 GTSNPN and CDR2 SVGIG (reference sequence). V lost 2 bases, J lost 8 bases, and 12 bases lay in between. The length of the CDR3 is 12 residues. CDR3 sequence (DNA): TGTGCCTGGAGTTCCGCGCGAGTGGGCTACACCTTC. It yields the protein CAWSSARVGYTF.

The CDR3 coding sequence is TGTGCCAGCAGTCCAGGGGCCGGGGAGCTGTTTTTT. It encodes CASSPGAGELFF. V usage is TRBV12-3 or TRBV12-4 and J usage is TRBJ2-2; possible D gene TRBD1, 6 bases. The V end was cut by 5 bases, the J end by 6 bases, with 7 bases between. This CDR3 spans 12 amino acids.

This clone appeared a single time. This chain joins TRBV5-4 and TRBJ2-2; D is ambiguous. Germline CDR1 SGHNT, CDR2 YYREEE (reference sequence). This CDR3 spans 15 amino acids. V was trimmed by 4 bases and J by 0 bases, leaving 10 bases between them. The CDR3 here is CASSRHSTNTGELFF. The CDR3, as DNA: TGTGCCAGCAGCCGACACAGTACGAACACCGGGGAGCTGTTTTTT.

This clone was counted a few times. The V and J genes are TRBV7-9 and TRBJ1-6, with D tentatively TRBD1 (5 bases). This CDR3 region has 16 residues. Germline V gene lookup returns CDR1 SEHNR and CDR2 FQNEAQ (reference sequence). V was shortened by 3 bases and J by 9 bases, with 18 bases between the two germline ends. For the CDR3, the DNA is TGTGCCAGCAGCTTGGTAATGGGTCAGGGAGGTTCACCCCTCCACTTT. Its translation: CASSLVMGQGGSPLHF.

The rearrangement links TRBV4-1 to TRBJ2-3; TRBD2 is a possible D gene (6 bases). Trimming cost V 4 bases and J 1 base, with 18 bases left between them. This CDR3 contains 17 residues. CDR1 and CDR2 from the germline V gene are MGHRA and YSYEKL. The CDR3 loop is CASSRGKGTYRTDTQYF. CDR3 nucleotide sequence: TGCGCCAGCAGCCGGGGTAAGGGGACTTACCGCACAGATACGCAGTATTTT.

The chain carries TRBV2 and TRBJ2-7, with 14 bases identical to TRBD2. V gave up 4 bases and J gave up 0 bases; unmatched junction bases: 8. CDR3 length equals 18 residues. Germline V lookup: CDR1 SNHLY, CDR2 FYNNEI. The CDR3 region has the DNA TGTGCCAGCAGTGGCCCCGGGACTAGCGGGGGACTCTCCTACGAGCAGTACTTC. Residues: CASSGPGTSGGLSYEQYF.

This chain links TRBV27 with TRBJ1-2; TRBD1 matches 7 bases. The V gene end was trimmed by 5 bases and the J gene end by 8 bases; junction bases not matched to a gene: 8. This CDR3 contains 13 residues. Germline V gives CDR1 MNHEY, CDR2 SMNVEV (reference sequence). CDR3 region: CASSPRTGDGYTF. CDR3 sequence (DNA): TGTGCCAGCAGTCCTAGAACAGGGGACGGCTACACCTTC.

This chain joins TRBV7-6 and TRBJ2-7; a weak D match, TRBD1 (6 bases). The CDR3 is 12 amino acids. Germline CDR1 SGHVS, CDR2 FNYEAQ. The ends were cut back, 3 bases at V and 5 bases at J, with 8 bases in the middle. The CDR3 is CASSFTGNEQYF. The DNA of the CDR3 is TGTGCCAGCAGCTTTACAGGGAACGAGCAGTACTTC.

The table lists this clone with a few counts. The chain recombines TRBV5-1 with TRBJ1-2, with 10 nucleotides matching TRBD1. Germline V gene lookup returns CDR1 SGHRS and CDR2 YFSETQ. This CDR3 has 15 amino acids. With V trimmed by 5 bases and J by 2 bases, 6 bases remained unmatched. The CDR3 DNA reads TGCGCCAGCAGGGCCCCGGGACAGGGGAACTATGGCTACACCTTC. This sequence encodes CASRAPGQGNYGYTF.

The chain employs TRBV9 and TRBJ2-2, with TRBD2 matching 13 bases. V trimming: 2 bases; J trimming: 6 bases; junction bases outside the gene matches: 1. The CDR3 consists of 15 residues. Looked up from germline, CDR1 is SGDLS and CDR2 is YYNGEE. CDR3 DNA sequence: TGTGCCAGCAGCGTGGGACTAGCGGGGTCCGGGGAGCTGTTTTTT. It specifies CASSVGLAGSGELFF. Full variable domain (outside the CDR3, taken from reference TRBV9 and TRBJ2-2): DSGVTQTPKHLITATGQRVTLRCSPRSGDLSVYWYQQSLDQGLQFLIQYYNGEERAKGNILERFSAQQFPDLHSELNLSSLELGDSALYFCASSVGLAGSGELFFGEGSRLTVL.

To note about this clone: At one end the junction does not follow the germline gene, possibly because of a read error. The genes are TRBV4-1 and TRBJ2-7; 8 bases agree with TRBD1. Germline CDR1 reads MGHRA; CDR2 reads YSYEKL. This CDR3 comprises 14 residues. DNA for the CDR3: TGCGCCAGCAGCAAAGACAGGGGTTCCTACGAGCAGTACTTC. Translating it yields CASSKDRGSYEQYF.

This chain links TRBV6-2 or TRBV6-3 with TRBJ2-7; weak D call: TRBD2 (6 bases). The V end lost 2 bases, the J end lost 9 bases, and 11 bases lay between the germline ends. From germline, CDR1 is MNHEY and CDR2 SVGEGT. This CDR3 region has 12 residues. In nucleotides, the CDR3 is TGTGCCAGCAGTTACCCGGCTAGCGCGCAGTACTTC. It encodes CASSYPASAQYF.

This clone has a single count. The V gene is TRBV5-1, the J gene TRBJ1-5; weak D call: TRBD1 (6 bases). Germline CDR1 is SGHRS and CDR2 is YFSETQ. The CDR3 runs to 13 residues. V dropped 4 bases and J dropped 6 bases, with 11 bases sitting between them. As DNA, the CDR3 is TGCGCCAGCAGCCTACAGGGAACTCAGCCCCAGCATTTT. Amino acid sequence: CASSLQGTQPQHF.